One sample yielded the 23 T cell receptor beta chains listed below, sequenced in a study of T cell responses to AZD1222 COVID-19 vaccine. Sequencing was performed with immunoSEQ multiplex PCR; in TCRdb, only in-frame clones are kept and a portion is missing. The table includes over 130,000 clones, 88% detected once. Sequencing was performed on peripheral blood, taken 28 days after the second AZD1222 dose. All receptors derive from an adult who received the AZD1222 COVID-19 vaccine.

The J gene is TRBJ2-5, the V gene TRBV2; TRBD1 agrees at 8 bases. The ends lost 4 bases at V and 4 bases at J; junction bases unmatched: 2. The CDR3 is 13 residues long. CDR1 is SNHLY and CDR2 is FYNNEI in the germline V gene. The CDR3 sequence is CASSGQGLETQYF. The CDR3 nucleotides are TGTGCCAGCAGTGGACAGGGGCTAGAGACCCAGTACTTC.

This clone was seen once. The V and J genes are TRBV28 and TRBJ2-7, with 7 positions matching TRBD1. The CDR3 covers 14 residues. The germline V gene has CDR1 MDHEN and CDR2 SYDVKM. V gave up 8 bases and J gave up 3 bases; unmatched junction bases: 10. CDR3 region: CASGRGGQIYEQYF. The CDR3 bases are TGTGCCAGCGGGCGAGGGGGACAGATCTACGAGCAGTACTTC. Full variable domain (rest looked up from reference TRBV28 and TRBJ2-7): DVKVTQSSRYLVKRTGEKVFLECVQDMDHENMFWYRQDPGLGLRLIYFSYDVKMKEKGDIPEGYSVSREKKERFSLILESASTNQTSMYLCASGRGGQIYEQYFGPGTRLTVT.

This rearrangement joins TRBV7-9 to TRBJ1-4; TRBD1 might be the D (5 bases). Trimming stripped 2 bases from V and 7 bases from J, with 11 bases between. This CDR3 has 14 residues. CDR1 and CDR2 (germline): SEHNR, FQNEAQ (reference sequence). This CDR3 reads CASSLRLGGEKLFF. CDR3 bases: TGTGCCAGCAGCTTACGCCTGGGGGGTGAAAAACTGTTTTTT.

This clone was picked up a small number of times. This rearrangement joins TRBV10-3 to TRBJ2-5, with 8 bases identical to TRBD1. Unmatched junction bases numbered 6, after V lost 3 bases and J lost 3 bases. The length of the CDR3 is 15 residues. The germline CDR1 and CDR2 sequences are ENHRY and SYGVKD. The CDR3 is CAISDWQGAKETQYF. DNA for the CDR3: TGTGCCATCAGTGATTGGCAGGGGGCTAAAGAGACCCAGTACTTC.

The CDR3 DNA reads TGTGCCTGGAGTGTACGTTTGGGGACTAATGAAAAACTGTTTTTT. It codes for CAWSVRLGTNEKLFF. The rearrangement joins TRBV30 to TRBJ1-4; D remains unclear. Trimming shortened V by 0 bases and J by 2 bases, and 10 bases separated the two germline ends. CDR1 is GTSNPN and CDR2 is SVGIG in the germline V gene (reference sequence). The CDR3 contains 15 residues.

The chain carries TRBV5-1 and TRBJ2-2, with 11 bases that match TRBD2. The CDR3 runs to 15 residues. J gave up 5 bases and V 3 bases, and 3 bases lay outside the gene matches. Germline-derived CDR1 and CDR2 are SGHRS and YFSETQ. CDR3 DNA: TGCGCCAGCAGCTATAGCGGGAGGGAGACCGGGGAGCTGTTTTTT. Its translation is CASSYSGRETGELFF. The whole variable domain, remainder taken from reference TRBV5-1 and TRBJ2-2, is KAGVTQTPRYLIKTRGQQVTLSCSPISGHRSVSWYQQTPGQGLQFLFEYFSETQRNKGNFPGRFSGRQFSNSRSEMNVSTLELGDSALYLCASSYSGRETGELFFGEGSRLTVL.

The gene calls are TRBV7-9 and TRBJ1-2; D is undetermined. Germline V gives CDR1 SEHNR, CDR2 FQNEAQ (reference sequence). The CDR3 spans 14 residues. V lost 0 bases, J lost 8 bases, and 13 bases lay in between. The CDR3 coding sequence is TGTGCCAGCAGCTTAGCCCCGGGTTCGGGCGGCTACACCTTC. Amino acid sequence: CASSLAPGSGGYTF.

The chain is built from TRBV27 and TRBJ2-7; D possibly uses TRBD1 or TRBD2 (5 bases each). Germline assignment: CDR1 MNHEY and CDR2 SMNVEV (reference sequence). The germline V and J ends were trimmed by 6 bases and 3 bases, with 18 bases remaining between them. The CDR3 has 15 residues. CDR3 sequence (DNA): TGTGCCAGCAGCGATCTGGCAGGGAGAAGCTACGAGCAGTACTTC. Its protein is CASSDLAGRSYEQYF.

The chain uses TRBV19 and TRBJ1-1, with D possibly matching TRBD1 (6 bases). Germline-derived CDR1 and CDR2 are LNHDA and SQIVND (reference sequence). V lost 7 bases to trimming and J lost 0 bases, with 9 bases between them. This CDR3 is built from 13 residues. The CDR3 here is CASTGQLNTEAFF. The CDR3 nucleotides read TGTGCCAGTACCGGACAGTTGAACACTGAAGCTTTCTTT.

Here the CDR3 DNA reads TGTGCCAGCAGTTCTCCTACGATCTACAATGAGCAGTTCTTC. This sequence encodes CASSSPTIYNEQFF. The V call is TRBV28, the J call TRBJ2-1, with no clear D. Trimming cost V 4 bases and J 3 bases, with 10 bases left between them. The CDR3 runs to 14 residues. Germline V CDR1 and CDR2: MDHEN, SYDVKM.

V and J are TRBV28 and TRBJ1-1; no reliable D call. Germline loops: CDR1 MDHEN, CDR2 SYDVKM. This CDR3 has 11 amino acids. V dropped 2 bases and J dropped 11 bases, with 9 bases sitting between them. The CDR3 DNA is TGTGCCAGCAGTTTAGTGGGGTGGGCTTTCTTT. This codes for CASSLVGWAFF.

V usage is TRBV28 and J usage is TRBJ2-4; 9 bases line up with TRBD1. CDR3 length equals 15 residues. The trim removed 6 bases at V and 3 bases at J, leaving 6 bases unmatched. Germline CDR1 reads MDHEN; CDR2 reads SYDVKM. Here the CDR3 DNA reads TGTGCCAGCAGCTTACAGGGGGCGGGCAAAAACATTCAGTACTTC. Its translation is CASSLQGAGKNIQYF.

The chain is built from TRBV28 and TRBJ1-1; D is unclear. Germline V gene sequence: CDR1 MDHEN, CDR2 SYDVKM. Trimming left V 3 bases short and J 3 bases short, with 5 bases between. The CDR3 runs to 12 residues. The CDR3 DNA follows: TGTGCCAGCAGTTTTGTGGACACTGAAGCTTTCTTT. Its protein is CASSFVDTEAFF.

This chain uses TRBV6-5 with TRBJ2-1; TRBD1 aligns across 8 bases. The CDR3 sequence is 12 residues long. Trimming at V came to 7 bases and at J to 10 bases, leaving 6 bases not matched to a gene. CDR1 and CDR2 from the germline V gene are MNHEY and SVGAGI. As DNA, the CDR3 is TGTGCCAGCACGACAGGGGCGAAGGAGCAGTTCTTC. Amino acid sequence: CASTTGAKEQFF.

The chain recombines TRBV18 with TRBJ2-3; TRBD1 matches 9 bases. The CDR3 loop spans 16 amino acids. The V gene's germline CDR1 is KGHSH and CDR2 LQKENI. Trimming took 1 base from V and 4 from J; bases not matched to a gene: 6. CDR3 nucleotides: TGTGCCAGCTCACCACTAGAGGGACAGGGATCAGATACGCAGTATTTT. Translating gives CASSPLEGQGSDTQYF.

This chain links TRBV28 with TRBJ2-1; 9 bases map to TRBD2. Per germline, CDR1 MDHEN and CDR2 SYDVKM. The CDR3 length is 16 residues. V trimming: 6 bases; J trimming: 4 bases; junction bases outside the gene matches: 10. CDR3 bases: TGTGCCAGCAGCATCCCGGGACTAGCTGGGTACAATGAGCAGTTCTTC. It encodes CASSIPGLAGYNEQFF.

The chain uses TRBV28 and TRBJ2-5, with D perhaps matching TRBD1 (5 bases). The V gene's germline CDR1 is MDHEN and CDR2 SYDVKM. V lost 1 base and J 3 bases, leaving 12 bases between the germline ends. This CDR3 has 15 residues. This CDR3 reads CASSLSRGGKETQYF. The CDR3 DNA follows: TGTGCCAGCAGTTTATCTAGGGGTGGAAAAGAGACCCAGTACTTC.

The genes are TRBV4-3 and TRBJ2-3; 7 nucleotides match TRBD1. V was clipped by 4 bases and J by 4 bases; unmatched bases: 11. Germline V CDR1 and CDR2: LGHNA, YSLEER. This CDR3 has 16 amino acids. DNA for the CDR3: TGCGCCAGCAGCCTAGGCGCCGGGACAGCCTCAGATACGCAGTATTTT. This gives the protein CASSLGAGTASDTQYF.

V gene TRBV12-3 or TRBV12-4 combines with J gene TRBJ1-4; 7 nucleotides agree with TRBD1. V lost 11 bases and J lost 6; bases outside the gene matches: 9. The CDR3 spans 13 residues. CDR3 sequence (DNA): TGTGCCTGCCTGGGACAGATTCATGAAAAACTGTTTTTT. It translates to CACLGQIHEKLFF.

The chain has TRBV5-1 and TRBJ1-1; tentative D call: TRBD1 (5 bases). The CDR3 loop spans 16 amino acids. Germline V CDR1 and CDR2: SGHRS, YFSETQ. Trimming took off 4 bases at V and 2 bases at J, with 18 bases between the two ends. Here the CDR3 reads CASSLPEGRFNTEAFF. CDR3 nucleotide sequence: TGCGCCAGCAGCCTCCCTGAGGGGCGGTTTAACACTGAAGCTTTCTTT.

The chain uses TRBV28 and TRBJ1-4; a possible D gene is TRBD1 (5 bases). The CDR3 is 14 residues long. The V end was cut by 3 bases, the J end by 5 bases, with 10 bases between. From germline, CDR1 is MDHEN and CDR2 SYDVKM. CDR3 sequence (DNA): TGTGCCAGCAGTTTCGGCCAGGGAAATGAAAAACTGTTTTTT. Translated: CASSFGQGNEKLFF.

This clone was seen more than once but under ten times. The V gene is TRBV2, the J gene TRBJ1-6; 9 bases align to TRBD1. V was pared by 7 bases and J by 8 bases, with 6 bases of the junction left unmatched. This CDR3 comprises 14 residues. Looked up from germline, CDR1 is SNHLY and CDR2 is FYNNEI. This CDR3 reads CASTAGTGYSPLHF. DNA for the CDR3: TGTGCCAGCACTGCCGGGACAGGGTATTCACCCCTCCACTTT. The full variable domain, completed using reference TRBV2 and TRBJ1-6, is EPEVTQTPSHQVTQMGQEVILRCVPISNHLYFYWYRQILGQKVEFLVSFYNNEISEKSEIFDDQFSVERPDGSNFTLKIRSTKLEDSAMYFCASTAGTGYSPLHFGNGTRLTVT.

The rearrangement uses TRBV11-2 and TRBJ2-1; 7 bases match TRBD1. Germline V CDR1 and CDR2: SGHAT, FQNNGV. This CDR3 spans 15 amino acids. The junction had 6 bases not matched to a gene; V was cut back by 3 bases and J by 4 bases. CDR3 DNA: TGTGCCAGCAGCTTCGATTTACAGGGGTACAATGAGCAGTTCTTC. It codes for CASSFDLQGYNEQFF.